Listed below are T cell receptor beta chains from one sample, sequenced in a study of T cell clones after liver transplantation. Libraries were prepared by immunoSEQ multiplex PCR; TCRdb keeps only in-frame clonotypes and omits some of them. The sample lists 95,000 to 110,000 clones; around 86% were seen once. Source: CD4+ T cells from blood, taken before liver transplant. These receptors were taken from a human donor who received a liver transplant. Both conserved end residues are part of each CDR3. The order of the fields is V gene, D gene, J gene, CDR3 protein. A D gene is named only where the DNA matches it firmly.

v_gene: TRBV2; d_gene: .; j_gene: TRBJ2-5; CDR3aa: CASSAEGRETQYF
v_gene: TRBV28; d_gene: TRBD1; j_gene: TRBJ2-7; CDR3aa: CASSSRDSPFYEQYF
v_gene: TRBV30; d_gene: .; j_gene: TRBJ2-3; CDR3aa: CAWSTGPDTQYF
v_gene: TRBV19; d_gene: .; j_gene: TRBJ2-3; CDR3aa: CASRPGTTDTQYF
v_gene: TRBV9; d_gene: .; j_gene: TRBJ1-6; CDR3aa: CASSVGLGANSPLHF
v_gene: TRBV7-2; d_gene: .; j_gene: TRBJ1-1; CDR3aa: CASSLAAGGTEAFF
v_gene: TRBV29-1; d_gene: TRBD1; j_gene: TRBJ1-1; CDR3aa: CSVPGQGAMNTEAFF
v_gene: TRBV9; d_gene: TRBD1; j_gene: TRBJ2-7; CDR3aa: CASSVDVPQGVKGEQYF
v_gene: TRBV5-6; d_gene: TRBD1; j_gene: TRBJ2-3; CDR3aa: CASSLAGTGPIDTQYF
v_gene: TRBV7-3; d_gene: .; j_gene: TRBJ2-7; CDR3aa: CASSTRTPLSEQYF
v_gene: TRBV7-7; d_gene: TRBD2; j_gene: TRBJ2-1; CDR3aa: CASSLGRLAGGPENEQFF
v_gene: TRBV5-6; d_gene: .; j_gene: TRBJ2-7; CDR3aa: CASSLEIRAAGNEQYF
v_gene: TRBV5-1; d_gene: TRBD1; j_gene: TRBJ1-1; CDR3aa: CASTFLQGAGTEAFF
v_gene: TRBV9; d_gene: TRBD2; j_gene: TRBJ2-1; CDR3aa: CATGRDYNEQFF
v_gene: TRBV28; d_gene: TRBD1; j_gene: TRBJ1-5; CDR3aa: CATQGGAEPQHF
v_gene: TRBV5-1; d_gene: TRBD2; j_gene: TRBJ2-1; CDR3aa: CASSRTSGGAGYNEQFF
v_gene: TRBV14; d_gene: .; j_gene: TRBJ2-7; CDR3aa: CASSPYETPGLEGQYF
v_gene: TRBV29-1; d_gene: TRBD1; j_gene: TRBJ2-5; CDR3aa: CSVRDRGVETQYF
v_gene: TRBV28; d_gene: TRBD2; j_gene: TRBJ2-7; CDR3aa: CASSRPGLVEQYF
v_gene: TRBV19; d_gene: .; j_gene: TRBJ1-3; CDR3aa: CASSMRRSSGNTIYF
v_gene: TRBV7-8; d_gene: .; j_gene: TRBJ1-2; CDR3aa: CASSIRAGTSYGYTF
v_gene: TRBV6-1; d_gene: .; j_gene: TRBJ2-1; CDR3aa: CASWIGDNNEQFF
v_gene: TRBV19; d_gene: .; j_gene: TRBJ2-4; CDR3aa: CASSLTGTRDIQYF
v_gene: TRBV19; d_gene: .; j_gene: TRBJ1-1; CDR3aa: CASKGGRTEAFF
v_gene: TRBV7-9; d_gene: TRBD2; j_gene: TRBJ2-1; CDR3aa: CASRVPGLANNEQFF
v_gene: TRBV13; d_gene: .; j_gene: TRBJ1-5; CDR3aa: CASSLRASQVSGNQPQHF
v_gene: TRBV18; d_gene: TRBD2; j_gene: TRBJ2-1; CDR3aa: CASSLRTSTGHEQFF
v_gene: TRBV6-1; d_gene: .; j_gene: TRBJ1-5; CDR3aa: CASSLGLHSNQPQHF
v_gene: TRBV11-2; d_gene: .; j_gene: TRBJ2-7; CDR3aa: CASSFSGVSGSYEQYF
v_gene: TRBV9; d_gene: .; j_gene: TRBJ1-2; CDR3aa: CASSVTPYRSGGYTF
v_gene: TRBV7-3; d_gene: .; j_gene: TRBJ1-2; CDR3aa: CASSPTGGWQDRAYGYTF
v_gene: TRBV2; d_gene: TRBD1; j_gene: TRBJ2-7; CDR3aa: CASRDVMGTGHSEQYF
v_gene: TRBV9; d_gene: .; j_gene: TRBJ2-2; CDR3aa: CASSARQLNTGELFF
v_gene: TRBV12-5; d_gene: .; j_gene: TRBJ2-2; CDR3aa: CASGSGYTGELFF
v_gene: TRBV7-2; d_gene: .; j_gene: TRBJ2-7; CDR3aa: CASSLQPFSYEQYF
v_gene: TRBV6-5; d_gene: .; j_gene: TRBJ1-2; CDR3aa: CATLQQNYGYTF
v_gene: TRBV6-5; d_gene: .; j_gene: TRBJ1-2; CDR3aa: CASSRTVGYGYTF